This entry features one T cell receptor (beta chain) sequence. The antigen is not known. The data were obtained in a study of response to subunit inactivated influenza vaccine. Study-level findings and limits: The authors suggested that few new T cells are recruited per seasonal influenza vaccination.

TCRdb fed the RT-PCR reads into MiXCR, producing one record per CDR3 protein. In the table there are hundreds of thousands of distinct CDR3 sequences, just over 20% of which are singletons. Sequencing was performed on PBMCs from blood, taken less than 22 months after vaccination. This receptor was obtained from a man aged 45-69 years who received an inactivated influenza vaccine.

This CDR3 is CASNSGRGTTGELFF. CDR3 nucleotide sequence: TGCGCCAGCAACTCGGGGCGGGGGACCACCGGGGAGCTGTTTTTT. This chain uses TRBV5-1 with TRBJ2-2; 7 positions agree with TRBD2. V was clipped by 6 bases and J by 4 bases; unmatched bases: 9. This CDR3 comprises 15 residues. CDR1 and CDR2 from the germline V gene are SGHRS and YFSETQ.